The sequence of this TCR beta chain was determined in a study of CD8 T cells in Susac syndrome. Findings of the study overall: The number of individuals included in the study's TCR sequencing and HLA analysis was acknowledged as relatively small.

With random hexamers, reverse transcription was performed on about 0.5 to 1 ug of RNA. TCRdb independently ran MiXCR on the immunoSEQ multiplex PCR reads; one entry per CDR3 protein. The sample carries about 100,000 distinct CDR3 sequences, approximately 95% recorded once. V was pared by 2 bases and J by 7 bases, with 18 bases between. The germline CDR1 and CDR2 sequences are MGHDK and SYGVNS. There are 15 residues in the CDR3. Note on this clonotype: What it binds is not known.

This sequence originates from a human donor with Susac syndrome. The sample comprised CD8+ T cells from PBMCs. V and J are TRBV25-1 and TRBJ2-7, with D tentatively TRBD2 (6 bases). The CDR3 DNA follows: TGTGCCAGCAGTGAACAGGCGGATCATGGGGGGGAGCAGTACTTC. Translation: CASSEQADHGGEQYF.